A selection of T cell receptor beta chains follows, all from one sample in a study of shared clonotypes between healthy human individuals. Profiling relied on immunoSEQ multiplex PCR, and the TCRdb table lists in-frame clones only, not all of them. The table has approximately 640,000 clones, about three quarters seen once. The sample consisted of memory CD4+ T cells sorted from blood. The receptor source for this set is a young woman in good health. CDR3s include the opening cysteine and the closing phenylalanine or tryptophan. A D gene is named only where the DNA matches it firmly. Clone sizes are given selectively: once, few, many, or a class where the clone is expanded.

d_gene: TRBD1; abundance: -; v_gene: TRBV5-4; j_gene: TRBJ1-2; CDR3aa: CASSLAGTGANYGYTF; CDR3nt: TGTGCCAGCAGCTTAGCCGGGACAGGAGCTAACTATGGCTACACCTTC
d_gene: -; abundance: few; v_gene: TRBV7-3; j_gene: TRBJ1-1; CDR3aa: CASSETVNTEAFF; CDR3nt: TGTGCCAGCAGCGAGACGGTGAACACTGAAGCTTTCTTT
d_gene: -; abundance: -; v_gene: TRBV27; j_gene: TRBJ2-7; CDR3aa: CASSLLSHEQYF; CDR3nt: TGTGCCAGCAGTTTACTCTCCCACGAGCAGTACTTC
d_gene: -; abundance: -; v_gene: TRBV19; j_gene: TRBJ2-7; CDR3aa: CATSNRGLEQYF; CDR3nt: TGTGCCACCTCAAACAGGGGACTCGAGCAGTACTTC
d_gene: -; abundance: -; v_gene: TRBV25-1; j_gene: TRBJ2-7; CDR3aa: CASSDPREQYF; CDR3nt: TGTGCCAGCAGTGACCCACGGGAGCAGTACTTC
d_gene: -; abundance: -; v_gene: TRBV29-1; j_gene: TRBJ2-3; CDR3aa: CSVLRAGGTQYF; CDR3nt: TGCAGCGTTCTTCGCGCGGGCGGTACGCAGTATTTT
d_gene: -; abundance: -; v_gene: TRBV18; j_gene: TRBJ2-7; CDR3aa: CASSSSGHLYEQYF; CDR3nt: TGTGCCAGCTCATCTTCGGGACACCTCTACGAGCAGTACTTC
d_gene: -; abundance: few; v_gene: TRBV5-6; j_gene: TRBJ1-5; CDR3aa: CASTLEGWDENQPQHF; CDR3nt: TGTGCCAGCACCCTGGAAGGGTGGGACGAAAATCAGCCCCAGCATTTT
d_gene: TRBD2; abundance: -; v_gene: TRBV2; j_gene: TRBJ2-5; CDR3aa: CASSRTSGRVEETQYF; CDR3nt: TGTGCCAGCAGTAGGACTAGCGGGAGGGTCGAGGAGACCCAGTACTTC
d_gene: TRBD2; abundance: -; v_gene: TRBV11-2; j_gene: TRBJ2-1; CDR3aa: CASSLGSSGRVNEQFF; CDR3nt: TGTGCCAGCAGCTTAGGGAGTAGCGGGAGGGTAAATGAGCAGTTCTTC
d_gene: -; abundance: -; v_gene: TRBV2; j_gene: TRBJ2-5; CDR3aa: CASSIGQWETQYF; CDR3nt: TGTGCCAGCTCAATAGGACAGTGGGAGACCCAGTACTTC
d_gene: -; abundance: few; v_gene: TRBV19; j_gene: TRBJ2-5; CDR3aa: CASSNPGAETQYF; CDR3nt: TGTGCCAGTAGTAACCCCGGGGCGGAGACCCAGTACTTC
d_gene: -; abundance: once; v_gene: TRBV30; j_gene: TRBJ1-1; CDR3aa: CAWSKGRNTEAFF; CDR3nt: TGTGCCTGGAGTAAGGGACGGAACACTGAAGCTTTCTTT
d_gene: -; abundance: -; v_gene: TRBV2; j_gene: TRBJ2-7; CDR3aa: CASSLGESSYEQYF; CDR3nt: TGTGCCAGCTCCTTGGGGGAAAGCTCCTACGAGCAGTACTTC
d_gene: TRBD2; abundance: -; v_gene: TRBV11-2; j_gene: TRBJ2-3; CDR3aa: CASSPNPGLAGGNRDTQYF; CDR3nt: TGTGCCAGCAGCCCGAACCCTGGACTAGCGGGAGGTAACCGAGATACGCAGTATTTT
d_gene: -; abundance: many; v_gene: TRBV6-6; j_gene: TRBJ2-3; CDR3aa: CASSYGTLGRTDTQYF; CDR3nt: TGTGCCAGCAGTTATGGTACTTTGGGACGGACAGATACGCAGTATTTT
d_gene: -; abundance: few; v_gene: TRBV18; j_gene: TRBJ1-4; CDR3aa: CASSPRGHGNEKLFF; CDR3nt: TGTGCCAGCTCACCACGAGGACACGGTAATGAAAAACTGTTTTTT
d_gene: -; abundance: -; v_gene: TRBV11-2; j_gene: TRBJ2-3; CDR3aa: CASSLEAWGADTQYF; CDR3nt: TGTGCCAGCAGCTTAGAGGCATGGGGGGCAGATACGCAGTATTTT
d_gene: -; abundance: few; v_gene: TRBV7-3; j_gene: TRBJ2-1; CDR3aa: CASSLEGEQFF; CDR3nt: TGTGCCAGCAGCTTAGAAGGGGAGCAGTTCTTC
d_gene: -; abundance: -; v_gene: TRBV5-1; j_gene: TRBJ1-1; CDR3aa: CASSSTPQGGTEAFF; CDR3nt: TGCGCCAGCAGTTCGACCCCCCAGGGTGGCACTGAAGCTTTCTTT
d_gene: TRBD1; abundance: -; v_gene: TRBV19; j_gene: TRBJ1-4; CDR3aa: CASRRDSLATNEKLFF; CDR3nt: TGTGCCAGTAGAAGGGACAGCCTTGCAACTAATGAAAAACTGTTTTTT
d_gene: TRBD2; abundance: -; v_gene: TRBV5-1; j_gene: TRBJ2-1; CDR3aa: CASSLGSGRSFNEQFF; CDR3nt: TGCGCCAGCAGCTTGGGGAGCGGGAGGTCGTTCAATGAGCAGTTCTTC
d_gene: -; abundance: -; v_gene: TRBV6-1; j_gene: TRBJ1-2; CDR3aa: CASNRQIHYGYTF; CDR3nt: TGTGCCAGCAACAGACAGATCCACTATGGCTACACCTTC
d_gene: TRBD1; abundance: -; v_gene: TRBV6-6; j_gene: TRBJ1-1; CDR3aa: CASSGMDRVGEAFF; CDR3nt: TGTGCCAGCAGTGGGATGGACAGGGTAGGGGAAGCTTTCTTT
d_gene: -; abundance: -; v_gene: TRBV2; j_gene: TRBJ2-7; CDR3aa: CASMEGTARYEQYF; CDR3nt: TGTGCCAGCATGGAAGGGACCGCTCGATACGAGCAGTACTTC
d_gene: -; abundance: -; v_gene: TRBV18; j_gene: TRBJ1-2; CDR3aa: CASSPVEGWNYGYTF; CDR3nt: TGTGCCAGCTCACCGGTGGAAGGGTGGAACTATGGCTACACCTTC
d_gene: -; abundance: -; v_gene: TRBV1; j_gene: TRBJ2-1; CDR3aa: CTSSGKTSGSTVTYNEQFF; CDR3nt: TGCACCAGCTCCGGGAAGACTAGCGGGAGTACCGTCACCTACAATGAGCAGTTCTTC
d_gene: -; abundance: -; v_gene: TRBV7-9; j_gene: TRBJ2-4; CDR3aa: CASSPTGTLKKNIQYF; CDR3nt: TGTGCCAGCAGCCCGACCGGGACTCTTAAGAAAAACATTCAGTACTTC
d_gene: -; abundance: few; v_gene: TRBV5-1; j_gene: TRBJ2-7; CDR3aa: CASSPTGTITEQYF; CDR3nt: TGCGCCAGCAGCCCCACCGGGACCATAACCGAGCAGTACTTC
d_gene: -; abundance: -; v_gene: TRBV7-3; j_gene: TRBJ1-5; CDR3aa: CASSTPTMNQPQHF; CDR3nt: TGTGCCAGCAGCACCCCCACTATGAATCAGCCCCAGCATTTT
d_gene: -; abundance: many; v_gene: TRBV4-2; j_gene: TRBJ2-2; CDR3aa: CASSQVDGLGGELFF; CDR3nt: TGTGCCAGCAGCCAAGTAGATGGGCTAGGCGGGGAGCTGTTTTTT
d_gene: TRBD1; abundance: -; v_gene: TRBV28; j_gene: TRBJ2-7; CDR3aa: CASSPGQETSYEQYF; CDR3nt: TGTGCCAGCAGCCCAGGACAGGAGACTTCCTACGAGCAGTACTTC
d_gene: TRBD2; abundance: -; v_gene: TRBV5-1; j_gene: TRBJ2-3; CDR3aa: CASSSTLAGADTQYF; CDR3nt: TGCGCCAGCAGCTCAACTTTAGCGGGAGCAGATACGCAGTATTTT
d_gene: TRBD2; abundance: -; v_gene: TRBV11-2; j_gene: TRBJ2-7; CDR3aa: CASSLPTSGSVEQYF; CDR3nt: TGTGCCAGCAGCTTACCAACTAGCGGGAGCGTCGAGCAGTACTTC
d_gene: TRBD1; abundance: few; v_gene: TRBV5-1; j_gene: TRBJ1-1; CDR3aa: CASSLDTGVAEAFF; CDR3nt: TGCGCCAGCAGCTTGGATACAGGGGTGGCTGAAGCTTTCTTT
d_gene: -; abundance: -; v_gene: TRBV19; j_gene: TRBJ2-3; CDR3aa: CASSTNFGGTDTQYF; CDR3nt: TGTGCCAGTAGTACGAACTTTGGTGGGACAGATACGCAGTATTTT
d_gene: TRBD2; abundance: -; v_gene: TRBV10-3; j_gene: TRBJ2-1; CDR3aa: CAMPRPLDTGTSKNEQFF; CDR3nt: TGTGCCATGCCCCGGCCCCTTGACACCGGGACTAGTAAGAATGAGCAGTTCTTC
d_gene: TRBD2; abundance: -; v_gene: TRBV4-1; j_gene: TRBJ2-1; CDR3aa: CASSRSGSSYNEQFF; CDR3nt: TGCGCCAGCAGCCGAAGCGGGAGCTCCTACAATGAGCAGTTCTTC
d_gene: TRBD1; abundance: -; v_gene: TRBV30; j_gene: TRBJ1-1; CDR3aa: CAWSRAGQGDTEAFF; CDR3nt: TGTGCCTGGAGTCGAGCAGGACAGGGCGATACTGAAGCTTTCTTT
d_gene: -; abundance: -; v_gene: TRBV6-5; j_gene: TRBJ1-2; CDR3aa: CASSYRGTLGNYGYTF; CDR3nt: TGTGCCAGCAGTTACAGGGGAACTCTAGGCAACTATGGCTACACCTTC
d_gene: -; abundance: -; v_gene: TRBV28; j_gene: TRBJ2-7; CDR3aa: CASSGGDKPYEQYF; CDR3nt: TGTGCCAGCAGTGGGGGGGACAAACCCTACGAGCAGTACTTC
d_gene: -; abundance: -; v_gene: TRBV4-1; j_gene: TRBJ2-5; CDR3aa: CASSQRYPLGSGEGETQYF; CDR3nt: TGCGCCAGCAGCCAGAGGTACCCTCTAGGTAGCGGAGAGGGAGAGACCCAGTACTTC
d_gene: TRBD1; abundance: -; v_gene: TRBV5-1; j_gene: TRBJ1-4; CDR3aa: CASSSTGSNEKLFF; CDR3nt: TGCGCCAGCAGCTCGACAGGGAGTAATGAAAAACTGTTTTTT
d_gene: -; abundance: -; v_gene: TRBV7-6; j_gene: TRBJ1-1; CDR3aa: CASSLTPGARTEAFF; CDR3nt: TGTGCCAGCAGCTTAACTCCAGGGGCTCGTACTGAAGCTTTCTTT
d_gene: -; abundance: many; v_gene: TRBV5-4; j_gene: TRBJ2-7; CDR3aa: CASSSDFRGAYEQYF; CDR3nt: TGTGCCAGCAGCTCGGACTTCAGGGGAGCCTACGAGCAGTACTTC
d_gene: -; abundance: -; v_gene: TRBV21-1; j_gene: TRBJ1-5; CDR3aa: CASSKETLHSNQPQHF; CDR3nt: TGTGCCAGCAGCAAAGAAACACTTCATAGCAATCAGCCCCAGCATTTT
d_gene: -; abundance: -; v_gene: TRBV7-2; j_gene: TRBJ1-1; CDR3aa: CASSLGYMMNTEAFF; CDR3nt: TGTGCCAGCAGCTTAGGGTATATGATGAACACTGAAGCTTTCTTT
d_gene: -; abundance: -; v_gene: TRBV12-5; j_gene: TRBJ2-3; CDR3aa: CASRSGSTDTQYF; CDR3nt: TGTGCTAGTAGAAGCGGTAGCACAGATACGCAGTATTTT
d_gene: -; abundance: many; v_gene: TRBV28; j_gene: TRBJ1-1; CDR3aa: CASSLSGNLATEAFF; CDR3nt: TGTGCCAGCAGTTTATCGGGGAATCTGGCCACTGAAGCTTTCTTT
d_gene: -; abundance: once; v_gene: TRBV10-3; j_gene: TRBJ2-2; CDR3aa: CATKIGPTNTGELFF; CDR3nt: TGTGCCACCAAGATCGGACCGACGAACACCGGGGAGCTGTTTTTT
d_gene: TRBD1; abundance: -; v_gene: TRBV9; j_gene: TRBJ1-4; CDR3aa: CASSVAGQGISDEKLFF; CDR3nt: TGTGCCAGCAGCGTAGCGGGACAGGGGATTAGCGATGAAAAACTGTTTTTT
d_gene: -; abundance: many; v_gene: TRBV18; j_gene: TRBJ1-1; CDR3aa: CASSPDRGVNTEAFF; CDR3nt: TGTGCCAGCTCACCGGACCGTGGGGTTAACACTGAAGCTTTCTTT
d_gene: -; abundance: -; v_gene: TRBV5-1; j_gene: TRBJ2-3; CDR3aa: CASRPGGTSTDTQYF; CDR3nt: TGCGCCAGCCGACCCGGCGGAACTAGCACAGATACGCAGTATTTT
d_gene: TRBD2; abundance: -; v_gene: TRBV18; j_gene: TRBJ2-1; CDR3aa: CASSPPSSSGRDNEQFF; CDR3nt: TGTGCCAGCTCACCACCGAGTTCTAGCGGGAGGGACAATGAGCAGTTCTTC
d_gene: -; abundance: -; v_gene: TRBV6-1; j_gene: TRBJ1-1; CDR3aa: CASSEWVGGEAFF; CDR3nt: TGTGCCAGCAGTGAATGGGTCGGGGGTGAAGCTTTCTTT